Each of the 30 T cell receptor beta chains below was sequenced from the same sample in a study of shared clonotypes between healthy human individuals. Assay: immunoSEQ multiplex PCR; the TCRdb copy retains only in-frame clones and omits some. Altogether 1 million to 1.3 million clones are present, approximately 80% being singletons, with the ten largest covering 0.55% to 0.7%. The source material was memory CD4+ T cells from PBMCs. Noted subset: CD45RA-negative fraction. These receptors were taken from a young man in good health. Some clones in this sample may be carry-over from other donors' samples.

The chain is built from TRBV7-8 and TRBJ2-5; D is possibly TRBD2 (6 bases). CDR1 SGHVS and CDR2 FQNEAQ come from the germline V gene. CDR3 size: 16 residues. V was trimmed by 5 bases and J by 2 bases, leaving 18 bases between them. For the CDR3, the DNA is TGTGCCAGCAGCGCCCAATCGGGACTGGCACAAGAGACCCAGTACTTC. Its protein is CASSAQSGLAQETQYF.

The rearrangement joins TRBV5-1 to TRBJ2-3; D may correspond to TRBD1 or TRBD2 (6 bases each). V lost 4 bases and J lost 4, with 16 bases in between. The V gene's germline CDR1 is SGHRS and CDR2 YFSETQ. The CDR3 is 15 residues long. The CDR3 protein is CASSREGGVADTQYF. The CDR3, as DNA: TGCGCCAGCAGCAGAGAGGGGGGTGTCGCAGATACGCAGTATTTT.

The CDR3 coding sequence is TGCGCCAGCAGCCCGAGAGGACAGGGGCACGATACGCAGTATTTT. It codes for CASSPRGQGHDTQYF. The chain joins TRBV5-1 to TRBJ2-3; 9 nucleotides agree with TRBD1. Germline CDR1 and CDR2: SGHRS and YFSETQ. The CDR3 length is 15 residues. The J segment lost 6 bases and the V segment lost 4 bases, leaving 9 bases of the junction unmatched.

The chain couples TRBV5-6 to TRBJ2-1, with TRBD1 matching over 9 bases. The CDR3 contains 15 residues. CDR1 SGHDT and CDR2 YYEEEE come from the germline V gene. V gave up 0 bases and J gave up 7 bases; unmatched junction bases: 5. As DNA, the CDR3 is TGTGCCAGCAGCTTGGCCGGGACAGGGCCGAATGAGCAGTTCTTC. Amino acid sequence: CASSLAGTGPNEQFF.

This clone was observed a handful of times. The chain recombines TRBV2 with TRBJ2-1, with D perhaps being TRBD1 or TRBD2 (5 bases each). There are 14 residues in the CDR3. Germline CDR1 and CDR2: SNHLY and FYNNEI. The ends were cut back, 5 bases at V and 6 bases at J, with 14 bases in the middle. CDR3 residues: CASSTPGLSNEQFF. The CDR3 DNA reads as TGTGCCAGCAGTACCCCGGGGCTTAGCAATGAGCAGTTCTTC.

About this clone: A read error may be the cause here, since a much bigger clone is one base away. The same CDR3 arises from other DNA sequences in this sample as well. The chain employs TRBV9 and TRBJ2-5, with 10 bases identical to TRBD2. The CDR3 has 15 amino acids. Trimming at V came to 3 bases and at J to 2 bases, leaving 4 bases not matched to a gene. CDR1 is SGDLS and CDR2 is YYNGEE in the germline V gene. The CDR3 is CASSAGTSAQETQYF. CDR3 sequence (DNA): TGTGCCAGCAGCGCTGGGACTAGCGCGCAAGAGACCCAGTACTTC.

V usage is TRBV6-6 and J usage is TRBJ2-3; TRBD1 is a possible D gene (5 bases). Trimming pared 2 bases from V and 2 bases from J, leaving 11 bases between. Germline V gives CDR1 MNHNY, CDR2 SVGAGI (reference sequence). The CDR3 consists of 15 residues. In DNA, the CDR3 is TGTGCCAGCAGTTACCTGGCAGGGCTCACAGATACGCAGTATTTT. Translated: CASSYLAGLTDTQYF.

In this sample, this clone turned up a few times. This chain links TRBV7-3 with TRBJ2-3; 9 bases agree with TRBD2. The length of the CDR3 is 19 residues. Per the germline V gene, CDR1 is SGHTA and CDR2 is FQGTGA. The V segment lost 2 bases and the J segment 0 bases; nucleotides outside the gene matches: 12. CDR3 DNA: TGTGCCAGCAGCTTAGCCCCCCTAGCGGGACCTACTAGCACAGATACGCAGTATTTT. Amino acids: CASSLAPLAGPTSTDTQYF.

V usage is TRBV15 and J usage is TRBJ1-6; no clear D gene. This CDR3 is 14 amino acids long. Trimming took off 0 bases at V and 10 bases at J, with 10 bases between the two ends. Germline values: CDR1 LNHNV, CDR2 YYDKDF (reference sequence). Here the CDR3 DNA reads TGTGCCACCAGCAGAGATACCACCACCTCACCCCTCCACTTT. It encodes CATSRDTTTSPLHF.

This sequence joins TRBV2 and TRBJ1-4, with 7 nucleotides matching TRBD1. The CDR3 runs 13 residues. V lost 11 bases and J lost 5; bases outside the gene matches: 8. Per germline, CDR1 SNHLY and CDR2 FYNNEI. The CDR3 loop reads CAGVRDRNEKLFF. The DNA of the CDR3 is TGTGCCGGGGTCCGGGACAGAAATGAAAAACTGTTTTTT.

The rearrangement links TRBV19 to TRBJ1-2; D might be TRBD1 (5 bases). CDR1 and CDR2 from the germline V gene are LNHDA and SQIVND (reference sequence). V lost 1 base and J 2 bases, leaving 11 bases between the germline ends. The length of the CDR3 is 15 residues. The CDR3 coding sequence is TGTGCCAGTAGTATAGGGCAGGGAATGAACTATGGCTACACCTTC. Protein sequence: CASSIGQGMNYGYTF. Full variable domain (rest looked up from reference TRBV19 and TRBJ1-2): DGGITQSPKYLFRKEGQNVTLSCEQNLNHDAMYWYRQDPGQGLRLIYYSQIVNDFQKGDIAEGYSVSREKKESFPLTVTSAQKNPTAFYLCASSIGQGMNYGYTFGSGTRLTVV.

This clone was detected only once. The chain joins TRBV4-2 to TRBJ2-7; D is ambiguous. The germline gives CDR1 LGHNA, CDR2 YNFKEQ. The CDR3 is 13 amino acids. V was trimmed by 0 bases and J by 6 bases, leaving 9 bases between them. The CDR3 sequence is CASSQDGAREQYF. The CDR3 DNA sequence: TGTGCCAGCAGCCAAGACGGTGCTCGCGAGCAGTACTTC.

The chain joins TRBV6-5 to TRBJ2-7; 13 positions match TRBD2. The germline V gene has CDR1 MNHEY and CDR2 SVGAGI. The trim removed 5 bases at V and 6 bases at J, leaving 4 bases unmatched. The CDR3 contains 14 residues. Here the CDR3 reads CASSRTSGSFEQYF. CDR3 bases: TGTGCCAGCAGTCGGACTAGCGGGAGTTTCGAGCAGTACTTC.

The chain has TRBV28 and TRBJ1-2; D is uncertain. In germline, CDR1 is MDHEN, CDR2 SYDVKM. The CDR3 is 12 residues long. Trimming removed 2 bases at V and 5 bases at J, with 6 bases between. The CDR3 reads CASSLMRYGYTF. The CDR3 DNA is TGTGCCAGCAGTTTAATGCGGTATGGCTACACCTTC.

The V and J genes are TRBV11-2 and TRBJ2-3; 7 bases fit TRBD2. Trimming at V came to 5 bases and at J to 5 bases, leaving 1 base not matched to a gene. The CDR3 has 12 amino acids. From germline, CDR1 is SGHAT and CDR2 FQNNGV. CDR3 loop: CASSASGDTQYF. In DNA, the CDR3 is TGTGCCAGCAGCGCTAGCGGAGATACGCAGTATTTT.

CDR3 loop: CASRRTGEAFF. CDR3 bases: TGTGCCAGCAGGCGGACAGGTGAAGCTTTCTTT. This rearrangement joins TRBV2 to TRBJ1-1; TRBD1 agrees at 7 bases. The germline V gene has CDR1 SNHLY and CDR2 FYNNEI. This CDR3 is 11 amino acids long. V lost 6 bases and J lost 7; bases outside the gene matches: 2.

Concerning this clone itself: A read error likely explains this, since a far larger clone differs by one base. The same CDR3 arises from other DNA sequences in this sample as well. The rearrangement joins TRBV7-3 to TRBJ1-1, with a weak D call TRBD1 (5 bases). The CDR3 extends over 13 amino acids. Germline V lookup: CDR1 SGHTA, CDR2 FQGTGA. V lost 5 bases, J lost 1 base, and 8 bases lay in between. The CDR3 loop is CASSPGRNTEAFF. CDR3 DNA: TGTGCCAGCAGCCCGGGACGGAACACTGAAGCTTTCTTT.

Of note for this clone: This sample also contains other DNA sequences that code for the same CDR3. The V gene is TRBV5-1, the J gene TRBJ2-5; D might be TRBD2 (5 bases). CDR1 is SGHRS and CDR2 is YFSETQ in the germline V gene. V lost 1 base and J 5 bases, leaving 12 bases between the germline ends. The CDR3 covers 14 residues. The CDR3 is CASSLLGSRETQYF. The CDR3 bases are TGCGCCAGCAGCTTGCTTGGGAGTCGGGAGACCCAGTACTTC.

This clone was detected once. The V call is TRBV18, the J call TRBJ1-1; TRBD1 matches 8 bases. CDR1 is KGHSH and CDR2 is LQKENI in the germline V gene. CDR3 length: 15 amino acids. The trim removed 4 bases at V and 0 bases at J, leaving 4 bases unmatched. CDR3 sequence (DNA): TGTGCCAGCTCACTCACGACAGGGGTGAACACTGAAGCTTTCTTT. Residues: CASSLTTGVNTEAFF.

This rearrangement joins TRBV29-1 to TRBJ2-3; 9 bases are a match to TRBD1. There are 15 residues in the CDR3. Looked up from germline, CDR1 is SQVTM and CDR2 is ANQGSEA. J lost 3 bases, V lost 5 bases, and 9 bases had no gene match. CDR3 residues: CSVSGHGTGTDTQYF. The CDR3, as DNA: TGCAGCGTTTCCGGGCACGGGACAGGGACAGATACGCAGTATTTT.

The CDR3 DNA reads TGCGCCAGCAGTGAGACACCCCACGCCCCCTATGGCTACACCTTC. Translated, it gives CASSETPHAPYGYTF. This chain links TRBV10-2 with TRBJ1-2, with D uncertain. V gave up 2 bases and J gave up 4 bases, with 14 bases separating them. CDR3 size: 15 residues. Germline V CDR1 and CDR2: WSHSY, SAAADI.

The V and J genes are TRBV7-2 and TRBJ2-7, with TRBD2 matching 10 bases. V dropped 5 bases and J dropped 2; count of bases not matched to a gene: 15. Germline CDR1 reads SGHTA; CDR2 reads FQGNSA. CDR3 length equals 18 residues. In nucleotides, the CDR3 is TGTGCCAGCAGCCGAGGGACAGTTAGCGGGAGGTCCCCCTACGAGCAGTACTTC. Translation: CASSRGTVSGRSPYEQYF. Drawing the rest from reference TRBV7-2 and TRBJ2-7, the complete variable domain is GAGVSQSPSNKVTEKGKDVELRCDPISGHTALYWYRQSLGQGLEFLIYFQGNSAPDKSGLPSDRFSAERTGGSVSTLTIQRTQQEDSAVYLCASSRGTVSGRSPYEQYFGPGTRLTVT.

This chain uses TRBV2 with TRBJ2-1; possibly TRBD2 for D (5 bases). Looked up from germline, CDR1 is SNHLY and CDR2 is FYNNEI. V was pared by 4 bases and J by 4 bases, with 11 bases between. CDR3 size: 14 residues. CDR3 loop: CASSALASYNEQFF. The CDR3, as DNA: TGTGCCAGCAGTGCTCTAGCCTCATACAATGAGCAGTTCTTC.

The rearrangement links TRBV5-4 to TRBJ2-2; TRBD1 matches 10 bases. This CDR3 is built from 18 residues. Germline loops: CDR1 SGHNT, CDR2 YYREEE (reference sequence). Germline trimming cut 4 bases from V and 0 bases from J; bases unmatched to any gene: 9. CDR3 nucleotide sequence: TGTGCCAGCAGCAAACCGGGACAGGGGTCTACGAACACCGGGGAGCTGTTTTTT. Amino acids: CASSKPGQGSTNTGELFF.

J is TRBJ2-7 and V is TRBV5-1; TRBD1 agrees at 8 bases. This CDR3 is 17 amino acids long. Germline lookup yields CDR1 SGHRS and CDR2 YFSETQ. Trimming took 4 bases from V and 5 from J; bases not matched to a gene: 17. The CDR3 sequence is CASSKRSIGQGAHEQYF. The CDR3 nucleotides read TGCGCCAGCAGCAAACGGTCGATAGGGCAGGGGGCCCACGAGCAGTACTTC.

This clone was picked up a small number of times. The chain is built from TRBV4-1 and TRBJ1-5, with D possibly matching TRBD1 (6 bases). This CDR3 contains 18 residues. Germline V gives CDR1 MGHRA, CDR2 YSYEKL. The V gene lost 3 bases and the J gene lost 7 bases, with 25 bases spanning the gap. This chain's CDR3 is CASSHTSWGAPKGQPQHF. The DNA of the CDR3 is TGCGCCAGCAGCCACACCTCCTGGGGGGCCCCGAAGGGACAGCCCCAGCATTTT.

The V gene is TRBV10-2, the J gene TRBJ1-1; D call uncertain. This CDR3 has 11 amino acids. CDR1 is WSHSY and CDR2 is SAAADI in the germline V gene. The CDR3 loop reads CASSRRLEAFF. The CDR3 nucleotides are TGCGCTTCCTCCCGGCGCTTGGAAGCTTTCTTT.

Concerning this clone: A much more abundant neighbour one base away suggests this may be a read error. This chain connects TRBV10-3 to TRBJ2-2; no reliable D call. Germline CDR1 reads ENHRY; CDR2 reads SYGVKD. V lost 6 bases, J lost 0 bases, and 2 bases lay in between. This CDR3 comprises 12 residues. The CDR3 DNA sequence: TGTGCCATCAGCTCGAACACCGGGGAGCTGTTTTTT. This sequence encodes CAISSNTGELFF.

V and J are TRBV18 and TRBJ2-7; 10 bases align to TRBD1. Losses at the gene ends were 3 bases for V and 6 bases for J; bases not matched to a gene: 8. This CDR3 contains 15 residues. CDR1 and CDR2 from the germline V gene are KGHSH and LQKENI. The CDR3 sequence is CASSPTRTGGTEQYF. The CDR3 DNA is TGTGCCAGCTCACCCACCAGGACAGGGGGGACCGAGCAGTACTTC.

The J gene is TRBJ2-1, the V gene TRBV2; D possibly corresponds to TRBD2 (5 bases). The germline CDR1 and CDR2 sequences are SNHLY and FYNNEI. The CDR3 consists of 12 residues. V lost 0 bases, J lost 13 bases, and 10 bases lay in between. The CDR3 loop reads CASSEAPGFQFF. Written as DNA, the CDR3 is TGTGCCAGCAGTGAAGCGCCGGGATTTCAGTTCTTC.